Included here is one T cell receptor (beta chain) sequence, with context. TCRdb keeps only in-frame clones here, not all; method: immunoSEQ multiplex PCR. This sample has 100,000 to 150,000 clones, with more than 75% found just once. The sample originates from a study of blood T cell repertoires in COVID-19. V lost 1 base to trimming and J lost 7 bases, with 5 bases between them. Germline V gene data show CDR1 as SEHNR and CDR2 as FQNEAQ (reference sequence). There are 13 residues in the CDR3. Sequenced: peripheral blood. This sequence joins TRBV7-9 and TRBJ1-6; D is undetermined. The source of this sequence is a man aged 60 to 75 with acute or convalescent COVID-19. In DNA, the CDR3 is TGTGCCAGCAGCTTAGGCGTGAATTCACCCCTCCACTTT. It translates to CASSLGVNSPLHF.